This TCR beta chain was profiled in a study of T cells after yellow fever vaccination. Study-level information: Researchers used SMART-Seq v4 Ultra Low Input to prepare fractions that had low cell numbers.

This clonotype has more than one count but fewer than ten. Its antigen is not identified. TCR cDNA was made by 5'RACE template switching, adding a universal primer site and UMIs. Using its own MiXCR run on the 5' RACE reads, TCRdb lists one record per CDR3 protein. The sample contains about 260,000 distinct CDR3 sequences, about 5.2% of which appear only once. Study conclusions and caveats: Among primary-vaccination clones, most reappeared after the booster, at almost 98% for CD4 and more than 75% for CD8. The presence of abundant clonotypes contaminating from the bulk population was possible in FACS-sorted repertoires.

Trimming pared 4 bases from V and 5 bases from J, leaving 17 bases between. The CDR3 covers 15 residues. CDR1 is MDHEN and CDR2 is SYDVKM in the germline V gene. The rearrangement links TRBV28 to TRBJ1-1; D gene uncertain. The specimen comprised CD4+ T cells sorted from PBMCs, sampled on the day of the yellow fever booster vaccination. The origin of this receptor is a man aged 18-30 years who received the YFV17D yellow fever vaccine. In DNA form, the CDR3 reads TGTGCCAGCAGTTCCCCGGGAGGCGGCGGGACTGAAGCTTTCTTT. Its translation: CASSSPGGGGTEAFF.